These 14 T cell receptor beta chains came from one sample sequenced in a study of blood T cell repertoires in COVID-19. Using immunoSEQ multiplex PCR, the repertoire was profiled, and TCRdb retains in-frame clones only, with some absent. Here the sample spans roughly 350,000 clones, more than 70% being singletons. The sequenced material came from peripheral blood. These TCRs come from a woman in her twenties or thirties with COVID-19, enrolled during active disease.

The V call is TRBV9, the J call TRBJ2-2; no clear D. Trimming took 0 bases from V and 6 from J, leaving 9 bases between them. CDR1 and CDR2 (germline): SGDLS, YYNGEE. CDR3 size: 14 residues. The CDR3: CASSVATAAGELFF. CDR3 sequence (DNA): TGTGCCAGCAGCGTAGCTACGGCGGCCGGGGAGCTGTTTTTT.

The chain couples TRBV12-3 or TRBV12-4 to TRBJ1-5; 7 nucleotides line up with TRBD1. The CDR3 sequence is 13 residues long. J gave up 5 bases and V 3 bases, and 1 base lay outside the gene matches. The CDR3 DNA sequence: TGTGCCAGCAGTTTGACAGGGCATCAGCCCCAGCATTTT. Protein sequence: CASSLTGHQPQHF.

The V call is TRBV7-3, the J call TRBJ2-2; the D is unclear. V shed 5 bases and J shed 5 bases, with 9 bases lying between them. In germline, CDR1 is SGHTA, CDR2 FQGTGA. CDR3 length: 13 amino acids. CDR3 amino acids: CASSPSGTGELFF. The CDR3 DNA sequence: TGTGCCAGCAGCCCGTCCGGGACCGGGGAGCTGTTTTTT.

The chain has TRBV7-2 and TRBJ2-2; weak D call: TRBD2 (6 bases). The germline V gene has CDR1 SGHTA and CDR2 FQGNSA. Deletions cut 6 bases from V and 5 bases from J, with 19 bases between. This CDR3 comprises 16 residues. The CDR3 is CASSRLPGVGTGELFF. CDR3 bases: TGTGCCAGCAGTAGACTTCCGGGGGTAGGAACCGGGGAGCTGTTTTTT.

The gene calls are TRBV7-6 and TRBJ1-3; weak D call: TRBD1 (5 bases). The CDR3 contains 14 residues. V lost 0 bases and J lost 2, with 5 bases in between. Germline-derived CDR1 and CDR2 are SGHVS and FNYEAQ. The CDR3 coding sequence is TGTGCCAGCAGCTTAGCAGGGGCTGGAAACACCATATATTTT. It yields the protein CASSLAGAGNTIYF.

V and J are TRBV27 and TRBJ1-5; 7 bases are a match to TRBD1. This CDR3 contains 18 residues. Germline loops: CDR1 MNHEY, CDR2 SMNVEV (reference sequence). V lost 3 bases and J lost 2; bases outside the gene matches: 13. The CDR3 DNA follows: TGTGCCAGCAGTTTTCTTGGGAGCGGAGGGGGCGGCAATCAGCCCCAGCATTTT. Amino acid sequence: CASSFLGSGGGGNQPQHF.

The CDR3 is CASSEQAPQAYEQYF. CDR3 coding DNA: TGTGCCAGCAGTGAACAGGCCCCGCAGGCCTACGAGCAGTACTTC. This chain joins TRBV2 and TRBJ2-7; D call uncertain. Germline CDR1 is SNHLY and CDR2 is FYNNEI. V dropped 2 bases and J dropped 2 bases, with 13 bases sitting between them. The CDR3 contains 15 residues.

The chain employs TRBV11-2 and TRBJ1-4, with D perhaps TRBD1 (6 bases). In germline, CDR1 is SGHAT, CDR2 FQNNGV. The CDR3 contains 15 residues. V lost 3 bases, J lost 0 bases, and 8 bases lay in between. This CDR3 reads CASSLGHTTNEKLFF. CDR3 nucleotides: TGTGCCAGCAGCTTGGGACATACAACTAATGAAAAACTGTTTTTT.

In its sample, this clone was seen a few times. CDR3: CASSRGGGNDKNIQYF. CDR3 coding DNA: TGCGCCAGCAGCCGGGGCGGCGGGAATGACAAAAACATTCAGTACTTC. This chain uses TRBV5-1 with TRBJ2-4; D is possibly TRBD2 (6 bases). CDR3 size: 16 residues. Trimming pared 4 bases from V and 3 bases from J, leaving 17 bases between. From germline, CDR1 is SGHRS and CDR2 YFSETQ. The whole variable domain, filled in from reference TRBV5-1 and TRBJ2-4, reads KAGVTQTPRYLIKTRGQQVTLSCSPISGHRSVSWYQQTPGQGLQFLFEYFSETQRNKGNFPGRFSGRQFSNSRSEMNVSTLELGDSALYLCASSRGGGNDKNIQYFGAGTRLSVL.

J is TRBJ2-5 and V is TRBV5-1, with 9 bases aligning to TRBD1. Looked up from germline, CDR1 is SGHRS and CDR2 is YFSETQ. V dropped 2 bases and J dropped 5; count of bases not matched to a gene: 7. This CDR3 comprises 15 residues. Here the CDR3 reads CASSFRQGGRETQYF. Written as DNA, the CDR3 is TGCGCCAGCAGCTTTCGACAGGGGGGTAGGGAGACCCAGTACTTC.

The chain carries TRBV24-1 and TRBJ2-5, with unresolved D. The CDR3 spans 16 residues. The V gene's germline CDR1 is KGHDR and CDR2 SFDVKD. V was shortened by 2 bases and J by 0 bases, with 12 bases between the two germline ends. CDR3 bases: TGTGCCACCAGTGATTCCCAGGCCAAGTACCAAGAGACCCAGTACTTC. Translation: CATSDSQAKYQETQYF.

The chain couples TRBV6-5 to TRBJ2-7, with D maybe TRBD1 (5 bases). Germline CDR1 is MNHEY and CDR2 is SVGAGI. CDR3 size: 12 residues. Trimming took 8 bases from V and 4 from J, leaving 12 bases between them. The CDR3 here is CASGRTGYEQYF. In DNA form, the CDR3 reads TGTGCCAGCGGAAGAACAGGATACGAGCAGTACTTC.

The chain has TRBV5-6 and TRBJ1-2, with D maybe TRBD1 (6 bases). The germline gives CDR1 SGHDT, CDR2 YYEEEE. With 3 bases removed from V and 6 bases from J, the gap between germline ends came to 15 bases. The CDR3 runs 14 residues. CDR3 residues: CASSSAGGADGYTF. CDR3 DNA sequence: TGTGCCAGCAGCTCGGCCGGGGGGGCGGATGGCTACACCTTC.

The rearrangement joins TRBV10-2 to TRBJ2-7, with TRBD2 matching over 9 bases. Germline V CDR1 and CDR2: WSHSY, SAAADI. V lost 4 bases, J lost 3 bases, and 4 bases stayed unmatched. This CDR3 has 14 amino acids. CDR3 DNA: TGCGCCAGCAGTGGGGAGACTAGCGGCTACGAGCAGTACTTC. This gives the protein CASSGETSGYEQYF.